This TCR beta chain was identified in a study of T cells in localized non-small cell lung cancer. The CDR3 is made up of 18 amino acids. Germline V gene lookup returns CDR1 SGHDT and CDR2 YYEEEE. Unmatched junction bases numbered 16, after V lost 4 bases and J lost 5 bases. The assay was immunoSEQ multiplex PCR, and TCRdb's table has in-frame clones only and misses some. The table lists approximately 35,000 clones, roughly nine tenths of them singletons. The sequences come from PBMCs, collected before any cancer treatment. The chain is built from TRBV5-6 and TRBJ2-7, with TRBD2 matching over 12 bases. This TCR was sampled from a man aged 40 to 75 with stage II lung adenocarcinoma. In nucleotides, the CDR3 is TGTGCCAGCAGCCGACTCCTAGCGGGAGGGCCTCGAAGCCACGAGCAGTACTTC. Its protein is CASSRLLAGGPRSHEQYF.